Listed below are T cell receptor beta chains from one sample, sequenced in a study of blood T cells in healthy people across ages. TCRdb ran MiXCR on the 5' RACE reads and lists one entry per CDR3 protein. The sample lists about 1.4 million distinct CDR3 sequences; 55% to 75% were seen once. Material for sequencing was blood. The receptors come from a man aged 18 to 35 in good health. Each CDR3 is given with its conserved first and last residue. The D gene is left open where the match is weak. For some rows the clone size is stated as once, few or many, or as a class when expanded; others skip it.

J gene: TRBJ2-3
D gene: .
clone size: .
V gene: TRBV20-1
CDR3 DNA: TGCAGTGCTAATATGGGGACCGGGCCAGCAGATACGCAGTATTTT
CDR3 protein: CSANMGTGPADTQYF

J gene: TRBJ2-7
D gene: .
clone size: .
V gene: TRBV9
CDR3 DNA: TGTGCCAGCAGCGGGGATGGCCTTAGCTCCTACGAGCAGTACTTC
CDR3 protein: CASSGDGLSSYEQYF

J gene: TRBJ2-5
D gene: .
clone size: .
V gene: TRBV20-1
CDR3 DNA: TGCAGTGCTACCCAAAAGCGCCGGCAAGAGACCCAGTACTTC
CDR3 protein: CSATQKRRQETQYF

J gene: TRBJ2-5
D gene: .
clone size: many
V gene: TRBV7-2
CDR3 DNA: TGTGCCAGCAGCTTAGTAGAGACCCAGTACTTC
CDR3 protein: CASSLVETQYF

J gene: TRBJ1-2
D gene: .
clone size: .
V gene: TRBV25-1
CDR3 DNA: TGTGCCAGCAGTGCGGTGCGACATGGCTACACCTTC
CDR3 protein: CASSAVRHGYTF

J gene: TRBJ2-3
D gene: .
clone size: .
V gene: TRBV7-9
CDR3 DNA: TGTGCCAGCCTCGGGGCCTCCTTCACAGATACGCAGTATTTT
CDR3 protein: CASLGASFTDTQYF

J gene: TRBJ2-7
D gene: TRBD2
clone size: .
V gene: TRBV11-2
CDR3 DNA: TGTGCCAGCAAACATAGCGGGGGGGCCCCTGCCTTGGCCCAGTACTTC
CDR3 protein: CASKHSGGAPALAQYF

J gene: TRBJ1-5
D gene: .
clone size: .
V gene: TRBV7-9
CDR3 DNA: TGTGCCAGCGCCGGGACATCAAATCAGCCCCAGCATTTT
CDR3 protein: CASAGTSNQPQHF

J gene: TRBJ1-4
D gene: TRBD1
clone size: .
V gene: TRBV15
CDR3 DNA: TGTGCCACCAGCGAACCGGGACAGGGAGAAGAAAAACTGTTTTTT
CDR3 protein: CATSEPGQGEEKLFF

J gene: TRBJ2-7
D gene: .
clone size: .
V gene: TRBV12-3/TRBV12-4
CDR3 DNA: TGTGCCAGCAGCCCAACTAGTTACTACGAGCAGTACTTC
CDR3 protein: CASSPTSYYEQYF

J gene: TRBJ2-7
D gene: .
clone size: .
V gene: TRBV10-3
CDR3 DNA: TGTGCCATCAGTGAGTCGATAATCAGCGAGCAGTACTTC
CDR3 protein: CAISESIISEQYF

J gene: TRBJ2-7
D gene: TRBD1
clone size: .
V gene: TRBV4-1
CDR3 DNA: TGCGCCAGCAGCCACACTCCGGGACAGATTAATGAGCAGTACTTC
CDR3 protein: CASSHTPGQINEQYF

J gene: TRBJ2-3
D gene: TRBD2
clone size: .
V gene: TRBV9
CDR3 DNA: TGTGCCAGCGGGAGGACAGCTTCTAGCGGGGGGGCACATACGCAGTATTTT
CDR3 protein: CASGRTASSGGAHTQYF

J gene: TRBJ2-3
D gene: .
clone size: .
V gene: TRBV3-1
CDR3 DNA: TGTGCCAGCAGCCGGGACCCTGATACGCAGTATTTT
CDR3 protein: CASSRDPDTQYF

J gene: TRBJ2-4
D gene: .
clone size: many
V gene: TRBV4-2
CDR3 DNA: TGTGCCAGCAGCCAAGATCTGTCGTGGGAGACCGCGTTTGGAAACATTCAGTACTTC
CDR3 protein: CASSQDLSWETAFGNIQYF

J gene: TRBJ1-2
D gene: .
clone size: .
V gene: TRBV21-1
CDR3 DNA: TGTGCCAGCAGAGCTAGGGCACGGGACAGGGGAGGATATGGCTACACCTTC
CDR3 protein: CASRARARDRGGYGYTF

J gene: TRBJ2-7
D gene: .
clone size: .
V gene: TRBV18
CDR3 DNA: TGTGCCAGCTCACCACCGGATAGGGCGAAGGATAAGCAGTACTTC
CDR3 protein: CASSPPDRAKDKQYF

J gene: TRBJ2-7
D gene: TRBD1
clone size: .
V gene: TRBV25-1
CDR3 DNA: TGTGCCAGCAGTGAACCGGGACAGATCTACGAGCAGTACTTC
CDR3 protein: CASSEPGQIYEQYF

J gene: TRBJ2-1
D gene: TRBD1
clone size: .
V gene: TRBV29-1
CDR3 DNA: TGCAGCGTTGATACCACCGGGACAGGGGCCAATGAGCAGTTCTTC
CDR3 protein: CSVDTTGTGANEQFF

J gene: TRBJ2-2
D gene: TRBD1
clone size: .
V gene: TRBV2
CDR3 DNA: TGTGCCAGCAGTATCTTCCCGGTAGGGGGCGGCGGGGAGCTGTTTTTT
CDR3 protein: CASSIFPVGGGGELFF

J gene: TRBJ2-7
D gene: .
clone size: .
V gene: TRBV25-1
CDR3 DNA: TGTGCCAGCATTGAGGGTAATGAGCAGTACTTC
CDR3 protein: CASIEGNEQYF

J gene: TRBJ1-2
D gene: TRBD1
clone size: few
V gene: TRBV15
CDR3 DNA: TGTGCCACCAGTTCGGACAGGTTTAACTATGGCTACACCTTC
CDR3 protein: CATSSDRFNYGYTF

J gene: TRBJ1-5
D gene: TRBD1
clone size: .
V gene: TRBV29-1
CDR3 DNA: TGCATCGTGACAGGGGGCGGCAATCAGCCCCAGCATTTT
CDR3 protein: CIVTGGGNQPQHF

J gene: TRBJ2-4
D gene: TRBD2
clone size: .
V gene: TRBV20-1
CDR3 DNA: TGCAGTGCCTCTAGCGGGGGGCTCAAAAACATTCAGTACTTC
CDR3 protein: CSASSGGLKNIQYF

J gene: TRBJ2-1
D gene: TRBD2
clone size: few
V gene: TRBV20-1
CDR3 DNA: TGCAGTGCTAGAGATCCCGGACTAGCGGGATACAATGAGCAGTTCTTC
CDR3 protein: CSARDPGLAGYNEQFF

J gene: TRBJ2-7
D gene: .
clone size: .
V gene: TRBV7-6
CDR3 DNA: TGTGCCAGCAGCGCGAACAGTGGCTACGAGCAGTACTTC
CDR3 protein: CASSANSGYEQYF

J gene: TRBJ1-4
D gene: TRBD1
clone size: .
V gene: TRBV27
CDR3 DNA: TGTGCCAGCAGTTGGGACAGGCGGGCTGAAAAACTGTTTTTT
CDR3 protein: CASSWDRRAEKLFF

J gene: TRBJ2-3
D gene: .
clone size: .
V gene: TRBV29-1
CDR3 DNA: TGCAGCGTCGACCCGGGGCTTAGCACAGATACGCAGTATTTT
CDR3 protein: CSVDPGLSTDTQYF

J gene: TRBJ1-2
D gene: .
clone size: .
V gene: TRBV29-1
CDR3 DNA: TGCAGCGTTCCCCAGGTGAAGGGCTACACCTTC
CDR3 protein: CSVPQVKGYTF

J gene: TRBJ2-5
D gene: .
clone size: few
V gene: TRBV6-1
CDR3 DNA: TGTGCCAGCAGTGCACAGGAGCAAGAGACCCAGTACTTC
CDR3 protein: CASSAQEQETQYF

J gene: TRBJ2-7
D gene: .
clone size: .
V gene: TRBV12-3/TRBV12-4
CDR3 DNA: TGTGCCAGCAGTGGACTACTAACAGGGAACGAGCAGTACTTC
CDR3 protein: CASSGLLTGNEQYF

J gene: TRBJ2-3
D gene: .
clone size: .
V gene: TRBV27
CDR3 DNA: TGTGCCAGCCTTGCCACTAGCACAGATACGCAGTATTTT
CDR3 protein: CASLATSTDTQYF

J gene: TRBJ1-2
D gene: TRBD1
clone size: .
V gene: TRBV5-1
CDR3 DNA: TGCGCCAGCAGCTTCCCGACAGGGAACTATGGCTACACTTTC
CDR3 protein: CASSFPTGNYGYTF